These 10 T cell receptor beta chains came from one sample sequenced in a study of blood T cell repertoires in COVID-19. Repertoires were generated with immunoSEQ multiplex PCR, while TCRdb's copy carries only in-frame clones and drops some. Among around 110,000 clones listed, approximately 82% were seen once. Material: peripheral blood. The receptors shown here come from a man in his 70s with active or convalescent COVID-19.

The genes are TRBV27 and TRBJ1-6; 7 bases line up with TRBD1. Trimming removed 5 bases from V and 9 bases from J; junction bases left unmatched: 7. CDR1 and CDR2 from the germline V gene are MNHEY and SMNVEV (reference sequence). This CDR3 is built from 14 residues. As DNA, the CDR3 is TGTGCCAGCAGTCCAGACAGGGCTAGTTCACCCCTCCACTTT. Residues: CASSPDRASSPLHF.

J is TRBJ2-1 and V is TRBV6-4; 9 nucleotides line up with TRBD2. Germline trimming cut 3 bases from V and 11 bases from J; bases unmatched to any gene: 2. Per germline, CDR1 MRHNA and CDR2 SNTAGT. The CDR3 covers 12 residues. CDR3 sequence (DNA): TGTGCCAGCAGTGATGCGGGAGGGCAGCAGTTCTTC. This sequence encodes CASSDAGGQQFF.

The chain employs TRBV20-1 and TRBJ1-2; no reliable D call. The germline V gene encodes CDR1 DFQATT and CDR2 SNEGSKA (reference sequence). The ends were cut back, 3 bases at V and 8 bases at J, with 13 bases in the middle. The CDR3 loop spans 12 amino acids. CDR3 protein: CSASLGEGGYTF. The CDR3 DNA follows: TGCAGTGCTAGTCTCGGGGAGGGCGGCTACACCTTC.

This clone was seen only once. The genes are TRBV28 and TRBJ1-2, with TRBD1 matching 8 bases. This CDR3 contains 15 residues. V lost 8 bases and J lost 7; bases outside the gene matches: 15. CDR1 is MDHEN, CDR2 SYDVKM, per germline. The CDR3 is CASRHYSDRASGYTF. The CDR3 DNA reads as TGTGCCAGCCGCCATTACTCGGACAGGGCGTCTGGCTACACCTTC.

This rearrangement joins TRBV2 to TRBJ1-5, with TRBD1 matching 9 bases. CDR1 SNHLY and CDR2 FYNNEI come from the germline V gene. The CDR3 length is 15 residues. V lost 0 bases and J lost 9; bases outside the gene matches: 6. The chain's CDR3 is CASSEAPGQGRPQHF. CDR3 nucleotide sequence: TGTGCCAGCAGTGAAGCCCCAGGACAGGGGCGGCCCCAGCATTTT.

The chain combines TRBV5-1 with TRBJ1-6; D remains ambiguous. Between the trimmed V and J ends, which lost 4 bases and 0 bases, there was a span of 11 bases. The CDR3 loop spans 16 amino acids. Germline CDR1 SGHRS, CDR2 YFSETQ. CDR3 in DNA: TGCGCCAGCAGCATAGACGGGAGCTCCTATAATTCACCCCTCCACTTT. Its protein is CASSIDGSSYNSPLHF.

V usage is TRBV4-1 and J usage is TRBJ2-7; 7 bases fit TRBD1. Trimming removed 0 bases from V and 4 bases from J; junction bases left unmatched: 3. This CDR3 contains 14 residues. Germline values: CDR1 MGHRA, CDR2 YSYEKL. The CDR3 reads CASSQDGRGYEQYF. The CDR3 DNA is TGCGCCAGCAGCCAAGACGGCAGGGGGTACGAGCAGTACTTC.

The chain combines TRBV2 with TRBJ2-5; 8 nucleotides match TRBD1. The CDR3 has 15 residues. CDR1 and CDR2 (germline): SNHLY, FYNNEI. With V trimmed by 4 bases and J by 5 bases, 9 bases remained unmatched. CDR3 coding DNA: TGTGCCAGCAGTGTGGGACAGGCATCGGGGGAGACCCAGTACTTC. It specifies CASSVGQASGETQYF.

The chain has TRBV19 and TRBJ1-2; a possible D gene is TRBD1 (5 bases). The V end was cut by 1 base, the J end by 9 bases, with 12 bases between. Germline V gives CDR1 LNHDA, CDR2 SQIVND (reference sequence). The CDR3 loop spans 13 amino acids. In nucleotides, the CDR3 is TGTGCCAGTAGTATAGGGGAGGGGAATCGCTACACCTTC. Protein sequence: CASSIGEGNRYTF.

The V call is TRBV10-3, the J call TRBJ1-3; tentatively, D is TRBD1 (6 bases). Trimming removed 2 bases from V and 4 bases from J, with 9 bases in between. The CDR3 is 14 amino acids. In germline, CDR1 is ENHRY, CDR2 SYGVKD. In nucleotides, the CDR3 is TGTGCCATCAGTGAGACAGGGATGGGAAACACCATATATTTT. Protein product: CAISETGMGNTIYF.